Shown below are 14 T cell receptor beta chains from a single sample sequenced in a study of beta chain features in type 1 diabetes. Reverse transcription of all isolated RNA meant that expressed TCRB transcripts were sequenced. Repertoires were generated with immunoSEQ multiplex PCR, while TCRdb's copy carries only in-frame clones and drops some. The data contain roughly 500,000 clones, about an eighth of them singletons. Source material: naive CD4+ T cells from blood. The receptors shown here come from a woman under 30 in good health.

This clone turned up a few times. This rearrangement joins TRBV7-9 to TRBJ1-6; D gene ambiguous. The CDR3 contains 14 residues. Germline CDR1 is SEHNR and CDR2 is FQNEAQ (reference sequence). V was cut by 0 bases and J by 10 bases, with 10 bases left in between. CDR3 coding DNA: TGTGCCAGCAGCTTAGCGACCAAAAGATCACCCCTCCACTTT. Amino acids: CASSLATKRSPLHF.

The sample holds a few counts of this clone. This chain links TRBV11-2 with TRBJ2-7; tentative D call: TRBD2 (6 bases). Germline lookup yields CDR1 SGHAT and CDR2 FQNNGV. The V gene lost 5 bases and the J gene lost 4 bases, with 18 bases spanning the gap. The CDR3 loop spans 15 amino acids. CDR3 region: CASSIPEGRRYEQYF. The DNA for the CDR3 is TGTGCCAGCAGCATCCCGGAGGGCCGGCGTTACGAGCAGTACTTC.

This chain uses TRBV9 with TRBJ2-7, with TRBD2 identical over 10 bases. The CDR3 length is 14 residues. Trimming at V came to 2 bases and at J to 6 bases, leaving 5 bases not matched to a gene. Germline assignment: CDR1 SGDLS and CDR2 YYNGEE. CDR3 in amino acids: CASSVASGSLEQYF. The DNA for the CDR3 is TGTGCCAGCAGCGTGGCTAGCGGGAGTCTCGAGCAGTACTTC.

This clone appeared a few times. The rearrangement uses TRBV25-1 and TRBJ2-4; the D gene is possibly TRBD1 (6 bases). Trimming left V 4 bases short and J 6 bases short, with 10 bases between. Per the germline V gene, CDR1 is MGHDK and CDR2 is SYGVNS. The length of the CDR3 is 13 residues. This CDR3 reads CASSATGSNIQYF. CDR3 coding DNA: TGTGCCAGCAGTGCGACAGGTTCAAACATTCAGTACTTC.

This clone turned up a few times. The rearrangement links TRBV29-1 to TRBJ2-3; 11 bases agree with TRBD1. V lost 6 bases and J lost 4; bases outside the gene matches: 3. Germline V CDR1 and CDR2: SQVTM, ANQGSEA. CDR3 length equals 13 residues. The CDR3 coding sequence is TGCAGCGTGGGGGACAGGGGGGCAGATACGCAGTATTTT. As protein: CSVGDRGADTQYF.

The chain links TRBV7-9 to TRBJ2-1; no firm D call. The CDR3 is 13 amino acids. V lost 5 bases to trimming and J lost 7 bases, with 12 bases between them. The germline CDR1 and CDR2 sequences are SEHNR and FQNEAQ (reference sequence). The CDR3 DNA reads TGTGCCAGCAGCCTAGGGATAGTAAATGAGCAGTTCTTC. Residues: CASSLGIVNEQFF. Based on the CDR3 plus reference TRBV7-9 and TRBJ2-1, the full variable domain is DTGVSQNPRHKITKRGQNVTFRCDPISEHNRLYWYRQTLGQGPEFLTYFQNEAQLEKSRLLSDRFSAERPKGSFSTLEIQRTEQGDSAMYLCASSLGIVNEQFFGPGTRLTVL.

This clone has just a few counts. The genes are TRBV5-6 and TRBJ2-1; D possibly corresponds to TRBD1 (6 bases). Germline V lookup: CDR1 SGHDT, CDR2 YYEEEE. V dropped 2 bases and J dropped 11 bases, with 8 bases sitting between them. CDR3 length: 11 residues. DNA for the CDR3: TGTGCCAGCAGCTTACAGGGAAAGCAGTTCTTC. This codes for CASSLQGKQFF. The full variable domain, completed using reference TRBV5-6 and TRBJ2-1, is DAGVTQSPTHLIKTRGQQVTLRCSPKSGHDTVSWYQQALGQGPQFIFQYYEEEERQRGNFPDRFSGHQFPNYSSELNVNALLLGDSALYLCASSLQGKQFFGPGTRLTVL.

This chain joins TRBV15 and TRBJ2-7, with 11 bases lining up with TRBD2. Germline lookup yields CDR1 LNHNV and CDR2 YYDKDF (reference sequence). This CDR3 is built from 17 residues. V lost 0 bases and J lost 3; bases outside the gene matches: 7. CDR3 nucleotide sequence: TGTGCCACCAGCAGAGATCGTCACACTAGCGGGGGCTACGAGCAGTACGTC. It is translated as CATSRDRHTSGGYEQYV.

The gene calls are TRBV2 and TRBJ2-7; 14 nucleotides align to TRBD2. The germline CDR1 and CDR2 sequences are SNHLY and FYNNEI. V shed 9 bases and J 5 bases; nucleotides not matched to a gene: 3. The CDR3 totals 13 residues. The CDR3 DNA reads as TGTGCCAGTCGACTAGCGGGAGGGGACGAGCAGTACTTC. Translating gives CASRLAGGDEQYF.

This clone was seen more than once but under ten times. V and J are TRBV29-1 and TRBJ2-5; 7 bases agree with TRBD1. This CDR3 region has 13 residues. The V gene's germline CDR1 is SQVTM and CDR2 ANQGSEA. V was clipped by 6 bases and J by 2 bases; unmatched bases: 6. The CDR3 nucleotides read TGCAGCGTGGATTCACAGGGGCAAGAGACCCAGTACTTC. Protein sequence: CSVDSQGQETQYF.

This clone was counted a few times. This chain connects TRBV7-2 to TRBJ2-5; D may be TRBD1 or TRBD2 (5 bases each). The V gene's germline CDR1 is SGHTA and CDR2 FQGNSA. The CDR3 totals 11 residues. Trimming shortened V by 4 bases and J by 8 bases, and 8 bases separated the two germline ends. The DNA for the CDR3 is TGTGCCAGCAGCTCCGGGGCCACCCAGTACTTC. It encodes CASSSGATQYF.

Turning to this clone: Other nucleotide sequences in the sample specify the same CDR3. The genes are TRBV5-1 and TRBJ2-3; D is undetermined. The CDR3 contains 13 residues. The germline V gene encodes CDR1 SGHRS and CDR2 YFSETQ. V lost 2 bases, J lost 1 base, and 5 bases lay in between. The CDR3 DNA reads TGCGCCAGCAGCTTTGGAGGCACAGATACGCAGTATTTT. It yields the protein CASSFGGTDTQYF.

This clone was seen more than once but under ten times. The rearrangement joins TRBV7-9 to TRBJ2-1; D is possibly TRBD1 (5 bases). Germline assignment: CDR1 SEHNR and CDR2 FQNEAQ (reference sequence). The V end was cut by 5 bases, the J end by 4 bases, with 12 bases between. This CDR3 spans 14 amino acids. The CDR3 region is CASSRGQGYNEQFF. The CDR3, as DNA: TGTGCCAGCAGCCGTGGACAAGGGTACAATGAGCAGTTCTTC.

This chain joins TRBV12-5 and TRBJ2-5, with a weak D call TRBD2 (5 bases). The CDR3 has 14 residues. The V and J ends lost 6 bases and 5 bases respectively, with 16 bases between them. Germline lookup yields CDR1 LGHNT and CDR2 FRNRAP. The CDR3 bases are TGTGCTAGTGGCCGAGGGTCCCATCTGGAGACCCAGTACTTC. Amino acids: CASGRGSHLETQYF.